This is a list of T cell receptor beta chains from one sample in a study of cytomegalovirus exposure and HLA in healthy donors. The table came from immunoSEQ multiplex PCR; TCRdb's copy has only in-frame clones and leaves some out. Among approximately 89,000 clones listed, 62% were seen once. The sample consisted of PBMCs. These receptors all stem from a woman aged 30 to 39 in good health and CMV-seropositive. The CDR3 runs from the conserved cysteine through the conserved F or W. D genes are given only for firm matches. Rows give clone size only sometimes, using once, few, many, or a class for an expanded clone.

. | TRBJ1-5 | TRBV30 | . | TGTGCCTGGAGTGTTATGACAGGAAATCAGCCCCAGCATTTT | CAWSVMTGNQPQHF
. | TRBJ2-7 | TRBV27 | . | TGTGCCAGCAGTTCCCCTGGCCGCAACTACGAGCAGTACTTC | CASSSPGRNYEQYF
. | TRBJ1-4 | TRBV19 | TRBD1 | TGTGCCAGTAGGCGGACAGGGGCGACAACTAATGAAAAACTGTTTTTT | CASRRTGATTNEKLFF
. | TRBJ2-4 | TRBV10-3 | . | TGTGCCATCAGTGAACAGGGGCGGGGAAACATTCAGTACTTC | CAISEQGRGNIQYF
few | TRBJ2-5 | TRBV19 | TRBD1 | TGTGCCAGTAGATCCCCAGGGGGACAAGAGACCCAGTACTTC | CASRSPGGQETQYF
. | TRBJ1-1 | TRBV13 | . | TGTGCCAGCAGCTCCCCAGGGGAGGGGAACACTGAAGCTTTCTTT | CASSSPGEGNTEAFF
few | TRBJ2-7 | TRBV27 | TRBD1 | TGTGCCAGCAGTGTCTTAACAGGGGCCGAGCAGTACTTC | CASSVLTGAEQYF
few | TRBJ2-3 | TRBV5-1 | TRBD2 | TGCGCCAGCAGCGTGACTAGCGGGGTCCCACTTAGCACAGATACGCAGTATTTT | CASSVTSGVPLSTDTQYF
. | TRBJ2-7 | TRBV29-1 | . | TGCAGCGTTGTTGAGGCCCGAGGGGGGGGCTACGAGCAGTACTTC | CSVVEARGGGYEQYF
. | TRBJ1-3 | TRBV7-8 | TRBD1 | TGTGCCAGCAGCTCGATTCTGACAGGGGCAGGAAACACCATATATTTT | CASSSILTGAGNTIYF
few | TRBJ2-1 | TRBV5-1 | . | TGCGCCAGCAGCTTGGGGGACAACTACAATGAGCAGTTCTTC | CASSLGDNYNEQFF
. | TRBJ1-5 | TRBV7-9 | TRBD1 | TGTGCCAGCAGCGTAGACCGGGACAGGGAATCACGGCAGCCCCAGCATTTT | CASSVDRDRESRQPQHF
. | TRBJ2-7 | TRBV5-1 | TRBD1 | TGCGCCAGCAGCTTGGGGGGACAGAACTACGAGCAGTACTTC | CASSLGGQNYEQYF
. | TRBJ2-3 | TRBV5-5 | . | TGTGCCAGCAGCTTGGATCCGGGGGTCCGCACAGATACGCAGTATTTT | CASSLDPGVRTDTQYF
once | TRBJ2-1 | TRBV4-2 | TRBD1 | TGTGCCAGCAGCCTCGGACAGGGCCAATACAATGAGCAGTTCTTC | CASSLGQGQYNEQFF
. | TRBJ2-7 | TRBV18 | TRBD2 | TGTGCCAGCTCAGAGCGGGGGGCCTACGAGCAGTACTTC | CASSERGAYEQYF
. | TRBJ1-1 | TRBV18 | . | TGTGCCAGCTCACCCCCAGGGACTTTGAACACTGAAGCTTTCTTT | CASSPPGTLNTEAFF
. | TRBJ2-5 | TRBV11-2 | TRBD1 | TGTGCCAGCAGCTTATCCTATTGGGACAGCTTCTACTTC | CASSLSYWDSFYF
. | TRBJ1-5 | TRBV5-1 | TRBD1 | TGCGCCAGCAGCTCGGGGACAGACAATCAGCCCCAGCATTTT | CASSSGTDNQPQHF
. | TRBJ2-5 | TRBV7-9 | TRBD2 | TGTTCCAGCAGCCTACTAGCGGGGGTGCAAGAGACCCAGTACTTC | CSSSLLAGVQETQYF
. | TRBJ2-1 | TRBV7-8 | TRBD2 | TGTGCCAGCCTTCTTGGACTAGCGGGTGAGCAGTTCTTC | CASLLGLAGEQFF
. | TRBJ1-1 | TRBV7-9 | . | TGTGCCAGCAGCTTAAGGCCAGGGGTGAACACTGAAGCTTTCTTT | CASSLRPGVNTEAFF
. | TRBJ1-5 | TRBV2 | . | TGTGCCAGCAGTGAAACAGGGAATCAGCCCCAGCATTTT | CASSETGNQPQHF
. | TRBJ1-4 | TRBV6-1 | . | TGTGCCAGCAGTGAAACAGGAACTCCTGTTGAAAAACTGTTTTTT | CASSETGTPVEKLFF
. | TRBJ2-3 | TRBV9 | . | TGTGCCAGCAGCGAGCAAAATAGACAAGATACGCAGTATTTT | CASSEQNRQDTQYF
. | TRBJ1-5 | TRBV18 | . | TGTGCCAGCTCCCGGGGATGGGTCGATAGCAATCAGCCCCAGCATTTT | CASSRGWVDSNQPQHF
. | TRBJ2-7 | TRBV5-1 | . | TGCGCCAGCAGCCTACAGGGTTCCTACGAGCAGTACTTC | CASSLQGSYEQYF
. | TRBJ2-4 | TRBV28 | TRBD2 | TGTGCCAGCAGTCCCCGACTAGCGGTCAACATTCAGTACTTC | CASSPRLAVNIQYF
. | TRBJ1-2 | TRBV12-5 | . | TGTGCTAGTGGATCTGGGCCGGGGGGCTACACCTTC | CASGSGPGGYTF
few | TRBJ2-2 | TRBV7-8 | TRBD2 | TGTGCCAGCAGCTTATATCGGGGGGGGGCCAACACCGGGGAGCTGTTTTTT | CASSLYRGGANTGELFF
. | TRBJ2-3 | TRBV7-3 | TRBD2 | TGTGCCAGCAGCCTCAGCGGGGGCGTCACAGATACGCAGTATTTT | CASSLSGGVTDTQYF
. | TRBJ2-7 | TRBV27 | TRBD2 | TGTGCCAGCAGTATAGGGAGGGGTTACGAGCAGTACTTC | CASSIGRGYEQYF
. | TRBJ2-7 | TRBV5-1 | . | TGCGCCAGCAGCTCCTCCCTGACACAAACGAGCTCCTACGAGCAGTACTTC | CASSSSLTQTSSYEQYF
. | TRBJ1-2 | TRBV2 | . | TGTGCCAGCAGCAGGGCCTATGGCTACACCTTC | CASSRAYGYTF
. | TRBJ1-2 | TRBV29-1 | . | TGCAGCGGGAAACAGGGTGTATACGGCTACACCTTC | CSGKQGVYGYTF
. | TRBJ2-1 | TRBV7-9 | TRBD1 | TGTGCCAGCAGCTTTGGGACAGGGGGCCTCAATGAGCAGTTCTTC | CASSFGTGGLNEQFF